This T cell receptor beta chain comes out of a study of vaccination and CD4 T cells after COVID-19. Whole-study findings and limits: For convalescent patients, a median 86.3% of reactive clones surfaced exclusively after vaccination.

Described treatment: roughly nine-day PBMC culture with coronavirus spike peptide pools or control peptides (ViraFEST assay). Researchers grew the cells for about 10 days and then pulled out CD4+ T cells by negative selection. Scientists ran DNA taken from cultured CD4+ T cells through the Oncomine TCR Beta short-read assay for sequencing. TCRdb analysed the PCR reads with MiXCR anew, one entry per CDR3 protein. This table holds about 10,000 distinct CDR3 sequences, approximately 60% found once. Note on this clonotype: Antigen unknown.

The sequence came from a human donor who had recovered from COVID-19. The sequenced sample consisted of CD4+ T cells from blood, cultured in vitro.

The CDR3 loop is CASSLFQGTEAFF. The CDR3, as DNA: TGTGCCAGCAGTTTATTCCAGGGCACTGAAGCTTTCTTT. V usage is TRBV12-3 or TRBV12-4 and J usage is TRBJ1-1, with D maybe TRBD1 (5 bases). The CDR3 has 13 amino acids. Trimming took off 2 bases at V and 4 bases at J, with 8 bases between the two ends.